The 24 T cell receptor beta chains reported below all come from one sample, sequenced in a study of T cell responses to AZD1222 COVID-19 vaccine (dated by TCRdb to the early 2020s). Library generation was performed with the immunoSEQ multiplex PCR assay. The immuneACCESS repertoire file appears here via TCRdb, limited to in-frame rearrangements. These files lack a portion of the clones; in checked studies, under half of the deficit traces to unresolved V genes, and the cause of the others is not known. The sample data list approximately 150,000 clones, and approximately 88% of these were observed just once. The ten largest clones add up to about 3.2% of the sample. Interpreted using the paper, the time point label stands for: baseline before first vaccination. The treatment or condition label corresponds to: meningococcal conjugate vaccine given as trial control. The sequences come from peripheral blood, collected on day 0 of MenACWY control vaccination. The receptors were sampled from an adult in good health.

The CDR3 DNA reads as TGTGCCAGCTCACCTGGACCCTACCTAGCGGGAGCGACAGATACGCAGTATTTT. Protein sequence: CASSPGPYLAGATDTQYF. The gene calls are TRBV18 and TRBJ2-3, with 10 bases matching TRBD2. Germline CDR1 reads KGHSH; CDR2 reads LQKENI. The length of the CDR3 is 18 residues. V lost 3 bases and J lost 3; bases outside the gene matches: 12. Using reference TRBV18 and TRBJ2-3 for the parts outside the CDR3, the full variable domain is NAGVMQNPRHLVRRRGQEARLRCSPMKGHSHVYWYRQLPEEGLKFMVYLQKENIIDESGMPKERFSAEFPKEGPSILRIQQVVRGDSAAYFCASSPGPYLAGATDTQYFGPGTRLTVL.

This rearrangement joins TRBV3-1 (or the pseudogene TRBV3-2) to TRBJ1-5; TRBD1 matches 7 bases. From germline, CDR1 is LGHDT and CDR2 YNNKEL (reference sequence). The CDR3 has 16 amino acids. Germline trimming cut 2 bases from V and 7 bases from J; bases unmatched to any gene: 11. The CDR3 here is CASSQNPTRGLQPQHF. The CDR3 DNA is TGTGCCAGCAGCCAAAACCCCACTAGGGGGCTCCAGCCCCAGCATTTT.

This rearrangement joins TRBV10-3 to TRBJ1-2, with D possibly TRBD1 on 5 matching bases. Per the germline V gene, CDR1 is ENHRY and CDR2 is SYGVKD. CDR3 size: 14 residues. V was pared by 7 bases and J by 4 bases, with 16 bases between. Here the CDR3 reads CAITADRVGYGYTF. The CDR3 DNA follows: TGTGCCATCACCGCCGACAGAGTAGGCTATGGCTACACCTTC.

The chain combines TRBV6-2 or TRBV6-3 with TRBJ1-1; tentative D call: TRBD1 (5 bases). The CDR3 runs to 14 residues. Trimming stripped 4 bases from V and 1 base from J, with 10 bases between. The germline V gene has CDR1 MNHEY and CDR2 SVGEGT. CDR3 sequence (DNA): TGTGCCAGCAGTTCGGGCAGGGAGAACACTGAAGCTTTCTTT. This gives the protein CASSSGRENTEAFF.

J is TRBJ1-5 and V is TRBV6-2 or TRBV6-3; 8 bases agree with TRBD1. The length of the CDR3 is 15 residues. Per the germline V gene, CDR1 is MNHEY and CDR2 is SVGEGT. J was trimmed by 5 bases and V by 2 bases; bases with no gene match: 5. CDR3 bases: TGTGCCAGCAGTTACACCCGGACAGGGCATCAGCCCCAGCATTTT. Its protein product is CASSYTRTGHQPQHF.

This chain connects TRBV28 to TRBJ1-1; D is undetermined. Germline CDR1 and CDR2: MDHEN and SYDVKM. V was shortened by 4 bases and J by 1 base, with 13 bases between the two germline ends. The CDR3 consists of 15 residues. The CDR3 bases are TGTGCCAGCAGTTACCCAGGACGGGAGAACACTGAAGCTTTCTTT. Its protein is CASSYPGRENTEAFF. Combining the CDR3 with reference TRBV28 and TRBJ1-1 gives the whole variable domain DVKVTQSSRYLVKRTGEKVFLECVQDMDHENMFWYRQDPGLGLRLIYFSYDVKMKEKGDIPEGYSVSREKKERFSLILESASTNQTSMYLCASSYPGRENTEAFFGQGTRLTVV.

The chain has TRBV5-1 and TRBJ1-1; D uncertain. This CDR3 has 14 residues. Germline-derived CDR1 and CDR2 are SGHRS and YFSETQ. Trimming left V 4 bases short and J 0 bases short, with 10 bases between. This chain's CDR3 is CASSPALLNTEAFF. CDR3 sequence (DNA): TGCGCCAGCAGCCCGGCCCTCCTGAACACTGAAGCTTTCTTT.

The chain recombines TRBV6-5 with TRBJ1-4, with D unresolved. CDR3 size: 12 residues. Germline values: CDR1 MNHEY, CDR2 SVGAGI. Trimming removed 3 bases at V and 15 bases at J, with 14 bases between. The CDR3 nucleotides are TGTGCCAGCAGTTATATAGGTGGGGATTTGTTTTTT. It codes for CASSYIGGDLFF.

This sequence joins TRBV30 and TRBJ1-2, with TRBD1 as a possible D gene (5 bases). Germline V gives CDR1 GTSNPN, CDR2 SVGIG (reference sequence). V was pared by 3 bases and J by 4 bases, with 27 bases between. The CDR3 runs to 18 residues. The CDR3 nucleotides are TGTGCCTGGAGCGCAAAGACCGGGACTTTCTCGGGGAGCTATGGCTACACCTTC. Translated: CAWSAKTGTFSGSYGYTF.

The V and J genes are TRBV10-3 and TRBJ2-7; D may match TRBD1 or TRBD2 (5 bases each). Germline V gives CDR1 ENHRY, CDR2 SYGVKD. Trimming removed 7 bases from V and 6 bases from J, with 16 bases in between. CDR3 size: 13 residues. CDR3 sequence: CAIKGTRVGEQYF. In nucleotides, the CDR3 is TGTGCCATCAAAGGGACGAGAGTCGGCGAGCAGTACTTC.

The rearrangement links TRBV2 to TRBJ2-1; D ambiguous. Germline V gives CDR1 SNHLY, CDR2 FYNNEI. The CDR3 covers 13 residues. Deletions cut 7 bases from V and 6 bases from J, with 13 bases between. The CDR3 protein is CASTDGVANEQFF. The CDR3, as DNA: TGTGCCAGCACGGACGGAGTGGCCAATGAGCAGTTCTTC.

The rearrangement joins TRBV7-6 to TRBJ2-7; D is unresolved. The germline CDR1 and CDR2 sequences are SGHVS and FNYEAQ. The ends were cut back, 5 bases at V and 0 bases at J, with 2 bases in the middle. This CDR3 is built from 11 residues. The DNA for the CDR3 is TGTGCCAGCAGCCCCTCCTACGAGCAGTACTTC. Amino acids: CASSPSYEQYF.

This clone appeared once. V and J are TRBV13 and TRBJ2-5; D uncertain. The ends were cut back, 2 bases at V and 0 bases at J, with 7 bases in the middle. This CDR3 comprises 14 residues. Germline CDR1 and CDR2: PRHDT and FYEKMQ (reference sequence). The CDR3: CASSLRQYQETQYF. CDR3 sequence (DNA): TGTGCCAGCAGCTTAAGGCAGTACCAAGAGACCCAGTACTTC.

The chain couples TRBV18 to TRBJ2-2; no definite D call. CDR1 is KGHSH and CDR2 is LQKENI in the germline V gene. This CDR3 is 12 amino acids long. V lost 3 bases to trimming and J lost 4 bases, with 3 bases between them. CDR3 in DNA: TGTGCCAGCTCACCGAGCACCGGGGAGCTGTTTTTT. Protein: CASSPSTGELFF.

J is TRBJ2-3 and V is TRBV7-9; 9 nucleotides match TRBD2. There are 16 residues in the CDR3. CDR1 and CDR2 from the germline V gene are SEHNR and FQNEAQ (reference sequence). With V trimmed by 2 bases and J by 3 bases, 6 bases remained unmatched. This CDR3 reads CASSLLAGGFTDTQYF. In DNA form, the CDR3 reads TGTGCCAGCAGCTTACTGGCGGGAGGGTTTACAGATACGCAGTATTTT.

V usage is TRBV30 and J usage is TRBJ1-6, with 9 bases that match TRBD1. V trimming: 5 bases; J trimming: 7 bases; junction bases outside the gene matches: 3. Per germline, CDR1 GTSNPN and CDR2 SVGIG (reference sequence). This CDR3 has 13 amino acids. The CDR3 nucleotides are TGTGCCTGGGGGACAGGGCCCAATTCACCCCTCCACTTT. This sequence encodes CAWGTGPNSPLHF.

The rearrangement links TRBV4-1 to TRBJ1-2; D is unclear. The CDR3 is made up of 13 amino acids. The V gene lost 3 bases and the J gene lost 8 bases, with 13 bases spanning the gap. CDR1 is MGHRA, CDR2 YSYEKL, per germline. CDR3 nucleotides: TGCGCCAGCAGCCAGGACGGGCCTCAAGGCTACACCTTC. Amino acid sequence: CASSQDGPQGYTF.

This clone was observed once. The chain couples TRBV2 to TRBJ2-2; D gene ambiguous. The V gene lost 8 bases and the J gene lost 8 bases, with 9 bases spanning the gap. Germline V lookup: CDR1 SNHLY, CDR2 FYNNEI. CDR3 length equals 11 residues. CDR3 DNA sequence: TGTGCCAGCCGATTGGCGGGGGAGCTGTTTTTT. Amino acid sequence: CASRLAGELFF.

The genes are TRBV5-1 and TRBJ1-2; D uncertain. The V end was cut by 0 bases, the J end by 4 bases, with 13 bases between. The CDR3 runs 15 residues. In germline, CDR1 is SGHRS, CDR2 YFSETQ. This CDR3 reads CASSLDSMAAYGYTF. In nucleotides, the CDR3 is TGCGCCAGCAGCTTGGATTCCATGGCGGCCTATGGCTACACCTTC.

The gene calls are TRBV12-5 and TRBJ1-1, with TRBD1 as a possible D gene (6 bases). Germline lookup yields CDR1 LGHNT and CDR2 FRNRAP. V lost 4 bases and J 1 base, leaving 13 bases between the germline ends. The CDR3 consists of 15 residues. The DNA for the CDR3 is TGTGCTAGTGGTTATACCACAGGGACGAACACTGAAGCTTTCTTT. Amino acids: CASGYTTGTNTEAFF. Looking up the rest from reference TRBV12-5 and TRBJ1-1 gives the full variable domain: DARVTQTPRHKVTEMGQEVTMRCQPILGHNTVFWYRQTMMQGLELLAYFRNRAPLDDSGMPKDRFSAEMPDATLATLKIQPSEPRDSAVYFCASGYTTGTNTEAFFGQGTRLTVV.

This clone was counted between two and nine times. V usage is TRBV7-2 and J usage is TRBJ2-6; D remains ambiguous. This CDR3 has 16 residues. Germline lookup yields CDR1 SGHTA and CDR2 FQGNSA. The V and J ends lost 1 base and 1 base respectively, with 8 bases between them. Here the CDR3 DNA reads TGTGCCAGCAGCTTAGTCTGGAAATCTGGGGCCAACGTCCTGACTTTC. It specifies CASSLVWKSGANVLTF.

V and J are TRBV20-1 and TRBJ1-2; 10 bases agree with TRBD1. Germline-derived CDR1 and CDR2 are DFQATT and SNEGSKA (reference sequence). V trimming: 3 bases; J trimming: 0 bases; junction bases outside the gene matches: 7. The CDR3 is made up of 16 amino acids. CDR3 region: CSASGQGVKANYGYTF. CDR3 DNA sequence: TGCAGTGCTAGTGGACAGGGGGTAAAAGCTAACTATGGCTACACCTTC.

This clone was counted between two and nine times. The gene calls are TRBV5-1 and TRBJ2-3, with 7 nucleotides matching TRBD1. V lost 4 bases and J lost 3; bases outside the gene matches: 5. CDR1 and CDR2 from the germline V gene are SGHRS and YFSETQ. The CDR3 extends over 14 amino acids. CDR3 nucleotides: TGCGCCAGCAGCGCCGGGACAGCAACAGATACGCAGTATTTT. Translation gives CASSAGTATDTQYF.

CDR3 nucleotide sequence: TGTGCCAGCCGGAAAACAGGTCCCAATACGCAGTATTTT. It encodes CASRKTGPNTQYF. The chain employs TRBV2 and TRBJ2-3, with TRBD1 as a possible D gene (5 bases). In germline, CDR1 is SNHLY, CDR2 FYNNEI. V was pared by 8 bases and J by 7 bases, with 16 bases between. This CDR3 spans 13 amino acids.